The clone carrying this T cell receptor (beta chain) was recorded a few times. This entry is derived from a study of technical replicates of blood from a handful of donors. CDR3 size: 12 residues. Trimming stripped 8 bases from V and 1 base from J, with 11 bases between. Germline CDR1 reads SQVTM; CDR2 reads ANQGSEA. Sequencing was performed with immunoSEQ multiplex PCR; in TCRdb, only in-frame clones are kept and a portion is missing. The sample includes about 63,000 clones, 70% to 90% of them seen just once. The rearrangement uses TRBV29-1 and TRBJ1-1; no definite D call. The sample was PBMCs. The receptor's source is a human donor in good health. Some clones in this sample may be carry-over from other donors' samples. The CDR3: CSTGRGNTEAFF. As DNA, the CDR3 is TGCAGCACCGGGCGGGGGAACACTGAAGCTTTCTTT.